The 10 T cell receptor beta chains in this list originate from one sample, sequenced in a study of shared clonotypes between healthy human individuals. Naive CD8 cells comprised CD45RO-negative, CCR7-positively selected cells, excluding terminally differentiated effector memory CD45RA+ cells. Profiled with immunoSEQ multiplex PCR; TCRdb holds only in-frame clones, not every one. In the table there are roughly 2.1 million clones, under 95% of which are singletons. The specimen sequenced was naive CD8+ T cells from PBMCs. These receptor sequences come from a man aged 18 to 30 in good health. Some clones in this sample may be carry-over from other donors' samples.

The gene calls are TRBV5-1 and TRBJ2-3; 16 positions agree with TRBD2. This CDR3 contains 16 residues. Trimming took 4 bases from V and 7 from J; bases not matched to a gene: 6. Per germline, CDR1 SGHRS and CDR2 YFSETQ. CDR3: CASSPGTSGRANTQYF. In DNA form, the CDR3 reads TGCGCCAGCAGCCCTGGGACTAGCGGGAGGGCTAATACGCAGTATTTT.

This chain joins TRBV27 and TRBJ1-1, with D possibly matching TRBD1 (5 bases). V was cut by 3 bases and J by 5 bases, with 13 bases left in between. This CDR3 contains 14 residues. The germline CDR1 and CDR2 sequences are MNHEY and SMNVEV (reference sequence). The DNA for the CDR3 is TGTGCCAGCAGTTTTGCAGGGTTGGGTACTGAAGCTTTCTTT. Its protein is CASSFAGLGTEAFF.

This chain links TRBV27 with TRBJ2-5, with D uncertain. Between the trimmed V and J ends, which lost 5 bases and 3 bases, there was a span of 10 bases. In germline, CDR1 is MNHEY, CDR2 SMNVEV (reference sequence). The CDR3 extends over 13 amino acids. The CDR3 sequence: CASSIQNKETQYF. The CDR3 DNA reads TGTGCCAGCAGTATCCAAAATAAAGAGACCCAGTACTTC.

The V gene is TRBV9, the J gene TRBJ1-5; D perhaps matches TRBD1 (6 bases). Germline V gene lookup returns CDR1 SGDLS and CDR2 YYNGEE. V was cut by 4 bases and J by 6 bases, with 17 bases left in between. The CDR3 sequence is 15 residues long. This CDR3 is CASSSRDIEGQPQHF. The CDR3 coding sequence is TGTGCCAGCAGCTCCCGGGACATCGAAGGTCAGCCCCAGCATTTT. Full variable domain (outside the CDR3, taken from reference TRBV9 and TRBJ1-5): DSGVTQTPKHLITATGQRVTLRCSPRSGDLSVYWYQQSLDQGLQFLIQYYNGEERAKGNILERFSAQQFPDLHSELNLSSLELGDSALYFCASSSRDIEGQPQHFGDGTRLSIL.

The CDR3 DNA follows: TGTGCCAGCAGCAAAATGACAGGGATAGAGACCCAGTACTTC. Protein: CASSKMTGIETQYF. The chain recombines TRBV27 with TRBJ2-5, with TRBD1 identical over 7 bases. The V and J ends lost 6 bases and 4 bases, in that order; junction bases with no gene match: 8. Looked up from germline, CDR1 is MNHEY and CDR2 is SMNVEV (reference sequence). The CDR3 covers 14 residues.

V is TRBV5-1 and J is TRBJ2-1; D unclear. The CDR3 spans 13 residues. The ends were cut back, 1 base at V and 7 bases at J, with 9 bases in the middle. CDR1 SGHRS and CDR2 YFSETQ come from the germline V gene. CDR3 nucleotides: TGCGCCAGCAGCTTGATTGCGCGAAATGAGCAGTTCTTC. Protein product: CASSLIARNEQFF.

The chain has TRBV7-9 and TRBJ2-2; D assignment may be TRBD1 or TRBD2 (6 bases each). Germline lookup yields CDR1 SEHNR and CDR2 FQNEAQ (reference sequence). The length of the CDR3 is 15 residues. Trimming pared 0 bases from V and 5 bases from J, leaving 10 bases between. CDR3 residues: CASSLAGGSTGELFF. The CDR3 bases are TGTGCCAGCAGCTTAGCCGGGGGCAGTACCGGGGAGCTGTTTTTT.

The chain joins TRBV12-5 to TRBJ2-1; the match to TRBD2 covers 10 bases. The germline gives CDR1 LGHNT, CDR2 FRNRAP. This CDR3 contains 15 residues. The ends lost 9 bases at V and 11 bases at J; junction bases unmatched: 16. The CDR3 spells CASGDWTSGPGKQFF. CDR3 nucleotides: TGTGCTAGCGGGGATTGGACTAGCGGCCCTGGTAAGCAGTTCTTC. The variable domain in full, with the rest retrieved from reference TRBV12-5 and TRBJ2-1, is DARVTQTPRHKVTEMGQEVTMRCQPILGHNTVFWYRQTMMQGLELLAYFRNRAPLDDSGMPKDRFSAEMPDATLATLKIQPSEPRDSAVYFCASGDWTSGPGKQFFGPGTRLTVL.

This chain joins TRBV15 and TRBJ2-5, with a possible D match to TRBD1 (5 bases). CDR1 LNHNV and CDR2 YYDKDF come from the germline V gene (reference sequence). Trimming cost V 5 bases and J 0 bases, with 7 bases left between them. The CDR3 is 13 amino acids. In DNA, the CDR3 is TGTGCCACCAGCGCCAGGGACCAAGAGACCCAGTACTTC. It specifies CATSARDQETQYF.

The chain joins TRBV27 to TRBJ2-5, with 10 bases matching TRBD2. The CDR3 totals 16 residues. Germline V gives CDR1 MNHEY, CDR2 SMNVEV (reference sequence). Germline trimming cut 5 bases from V and 4 bases from J; bases unmatched to any gene: 10. The CDR3 sequence is CASSPQIRTSGETQYF. CDR3 sequence (DNA): TGTGCCAGCAGTCCCCAGATCCGGACTAGCGGAGAGACCCAGTACTTC.